This section outlines one T cell receptor (beta chain) sequence together with its context. Its specificity is not known. Germline and junction disagree at one end, which may indicate a read error. This record belongs to a study of cytomegalovirus exposure and HLA in healthy donors. Study summary: Early released data comprised about 84 million unique TCRs from HLA-typed donors.

This PCR relied on a set of 60 Vbeta primers and 13 Jbeta primers. Generated by immunoSEQ multiplex PCR, the TCRdb table keeps only in-frame clones and is missing some. The table has approximately 140,000 clones, 79% seen once. Study-level points and caveats: Solely CMV serostatus was available to characterize immune exposure. The study carried out a later analysis of TCR beta sequences. It associated roughly 17,000 of them with specific HLA alleles at a false discovery rate of 0.05. Association of a missense DCLRE1C variant with TCR beta V- and J-gene trimming was reported in a later analysis.

The CDR3 has 14 amino acids. Germline CDR1 SEHNR, CDR2 FQNEAQ (reference sequence). The receptor comes from a man aged 50-60 years in good health and CMV-seropositive. Sequencing was done on a sample of PBMCs. The V and J genes are TRBV7-9 and TRBJ2-7, with TRBD2 matching 9 bases. The CDR3 sequence is CASSYSGSPYVQYF. The CDR3 bases are TGTGCCAGCAGCTATAGCGGGAGTCCTTACGTGCAGTACTTC. The full variable domain, rest sourced from reference TRBV7-9 and TRBJ2-7, is DTGVSQNPRHKITKRGQNVTFRCDPISEHNRLYWYRQTLGQGPEFLTYFQNEAQLEKSRLLSDRFSAERPKGSFSTLEIQRTEQGDSAMYLCASSYSGSPYVQYFGPGTRLTVT.